This T cell receptor beta chain was retrieved from a study of T-cell reconstitution after alpha-beta-depleted transplantation in children. This clonotype was seen more than once but under ten times. The antigen is not known. CDR1 LGHNA and CDR2 YNFKEQ come from the germline V gene. This CDR3 has 13 residues. V lost 8 bases, J lost 7 bases, and 17 bases lay in between. This sample's TCRbeta library carried unique molecular identifier barcodes. TCRdb re-called the PCR reads with MiXCR, one entry per CDR3 protein. The sample lists about 900,000 distinct CDR3 sequences, around 30% occurring once. Study outcomes and limitations: Reported findings indicate that, about two months after transplant, alpha-beta T cells came from several hundred expanded clones, which were derived from non-depleted graft cells. By one year post-transplant, T-cell counts and diversity largely arose from T cells that were newly produced. Surviving recipient T cells and thymic progenitors accounted for the high day-60 TCRbeta diversity observed in some patients.

The V gene is TRBV4-2, the J gene TRBJ1-1, with D uncertain. The sequence came from a boy younger than two who had a stem cell transplant for SCID, so the T cells may come from the graft donor. The starting material was PBMCs, mostly from graft donor cells, obtained 360 days after TCRalphabeta/CD19-depleted stem cell transplant. Written as DNA, the CDR3 is TGTGCCAGCGGCCGGCAGGAGACCCTTGAAGCTTTCTTT. The encoded protein is CASGRQETLEAFF.